The T cell receptor (beta chain) described here comes from a study of CD8 T cells in ankylosing spondylitis (dated by TCRdb to the late 2010s). In the study overall: T cell receptor beta repertoires were profiled in healthy donors and ankylosing spondylitis patients so that disease-linked TCR variants could be found. In total, the full study cohort was made up of about 99 healthy donors and 25 ankylosing spondylitis patients. Peripheral blood was sampled, and synovial fluid was also collected from ankylosing spondylitis patients. Findings and caveats that apply to the study as a whole: The disease-linked clones were reported as significantly enriched in matched synovial fluid samples from ankylosing spondylitis patients. Some of the motif variants had been reported before in the synovial fluid and blood of reactive arthritis patients, a finding that suggests common disease-initiation mechanisms. The disease-linked clones had a CD8+ phenotype and were found at relatively low frequencies in peripheral blood. A TCR beta motif of eight highly homologous amino acid variants appeared characteristic of blood from ankylosing spondylitis patients.

Sequencing was carried out with an Illumina HiSeq 2500. Quantitative 5'-RACE with molecular barcodes was the method used to prepare the TCR beta libraries. The study's processing was this. Disease-linked TCR variants were identified with a new computational method built on a probabilistic model of VDJ rearrangement. TCRdb reprocessing: public reads trimmed at Q25 with fastp, clones called with MiXCR, in-frame beta chains kept. Rows with one shared CDR3 protein collapse into an entry with the most common genes and DNA. TCRdb's processing, not the authors', yielded these V and J calls. This sample gives approximately 550,000 distinct CDR3 sequences in total; over 9.5% of them show up just once. Clones ranked in the top ten supply approximately 6.2% of the sample. The CDR3, cysteine through phenylalanine, is 10 amino acids long. Only the CDR3 DNA is retained, 30 bases long and in frame from the first base. CDR1 and CDR2 were assigned from the germline V gene as MGHDK and SYGVNS. Cut back by 10 bases and 6 bases, the V and J ends lie 9 bases apart.

This clonotype was detected many times. Its antigen is currently not known. No much larger clonotype is one base removed from it; base qualities were not supplied. Sequenced sample: blood, either unsorted or a sorted T cell fraction (not recorded which). This TCR was recovered from a male donor with ankylosing spondylitis. Recombination linked TRBV25-1 to TRBJ1-1; no D gene is confidently identified. The CDR3: CATLDPEAFF. In nucleotide form, the sequence is TGTGCCACCCTGGACCCTGAAGCTTTCTTT. This CDR3, with the reference TRBV25-1 and TRBJ1-1 proteins standing in past its ends, gives the full variable domain EADIYQTPRYLVIGTGKKITLECSQTMGHDKMYWYQQDPGMELHLIHYSYGVNSTEKGDLSSESTVSRIRTEHFPLTLESARPSHTSQYLCATLDPEAFFGQGTRLTVV.